The text below deals with one T cell receptor (beta chain). This CDR3 is 14 amino acids long. V shed 3 bases and J 7 bases; nucleotides not matched to a gene: 7. Germline CDR1 and CDR2: SGHNT and YYREEE (reference sequence). The sample originates from a study of blood T cell repertoires in COVID-19. In the authors' methods: Scientists estimated how many nucleated cells there were by amplifying reference gene primers. The method was immunoSEQ multiplex PCR; TCRdb's version includes in-frame clones alone and lacks a portion of them. For V, J and clone size, that table is used; D and trimming come from the DNA. The sample contains 150,000 or so clones, approximately 83% of which appear only once.

This sequence was found in a woman older than 75 with acute or convalescent COVID-19. Sequenced sample: peripheral blood. V is TRBV5-4 and J is TRBJ1-2, with 9 bases that match TRBD1. In DNA form, the CDR3 reads TGTGCCAGCAGCTCGAACAGGGGGCTCGGTGGCTACACCTTC. This encodes CASSSNRGLGGYTF. The full variable domain, completed using reference TRBV5-4 and TRBJ1-2, is ETGVTQSPTHLIKTRGQQVTLRCSSQSGHNTVSWYQQALGQGPQFIFQYYREEENGRGNFPPRFSGLQFPNYSSELNVNALELDDSALYLCASSSNRGLGGYTFGSGTRLTVV.